This TCR beta chain was retrieved from a study of T-cell reconstitution after alpha-beta-depleted transplantation in children. Whole-study results and caveats: At the one-year point after transplant, T-cell counts and TCRbeta diversity were found to come mostly from T cells that had been newly produced. Several hundred rapidly expanded clones from non-depleted graft cells reportedly supplied alpha-beta T cells about two months post-transplant. Diversity of TCRbeta at day 60 was high in some patients, arising from surviving recipient T cells and thymic progenitors.

The sample holds a few counts of this clonotype. Its antigen remains unknown. V was trimmed by 6 bases and J by 4 bases, leaving 19 bases between them. This CDR3 spans 17 amino acids. During its preparation, the TCRbeta library received unique molecular identifiers. MiXCR, applied by TCRdb to the PCR reads, yields one record per CDR3 protein. Of about 600,000 distinct CDR3 sequences in the sample, under 30% are singletons; the top ten hold 13% to 15%. This TCR derives from a boy under two years old who had a stem cell transplant for acute myeloid leukemia, so the T cells may come from the graft donor. The V and J genes are TRBV12-3 or TRBV12-4 and TRBJ1-6; D remains unclear. The sample was PBMCs, mostly from graft donor cells, taken 360 days after TCRalphabeta/CD19-depleted stem cell transplant. Written as DNA, the CDR3 is TGTGCCAGCAGCTCTCCGAGCGCGGGAGTGTATAATTCACCCCTCCACTTT. It encodes CASSSPSAGVYNSPLHF.